This T cell receptor beta chain was sequenced in a study of circulating and synovial CD4+ cells in juvenile arthritis. Study conclusions and caveats: CPL and bulk CD4 samples differed at least tenfold in T cell genomes.

With V trimmed by 8 bases and J by 2 bases, 5 bases remained unmatched. This CDR3 comprises 13 residues. Germline V gene lookup returns CDR1 SQVTM and CDR2 ANQGSEA. As concerns this clone: The antigen remains undetermined.

Some clones are missing from TCRdb's copy, which holds only in-frame ones; the method was immunoSEQ multiplex PCR. Among approximately 2,300 clones listed, roughly 90% were seen once. What was sequenced was HLA-DR+ CD4+ T cells from blood. Subset defined: circulating pathogenic-like lymphocytes, sorted as HLA-DR+CD14-CD3+CD4+CD25low/- blood T cells. This chain joins TRBV29-1 and TRBJ2-3, with TRBD2 matching 9 bases. This clonotype was obtained from a human donor with juvenile idiopathic arthritis. CDR3 region: CSISGGITDTQYF. CDR3 sequence (DNA): TGCAGCATCAGCGGGGGGATCACAGATACGCAGTATTTT.